Given below is one T cell receptor beta chain in context. The data belong to a study of blood T cell repertoires in COVID-19. About the research overall: Spain, Italy and the United States supplied samples that represented acute and convalescent COVID-19. Sources were T cells, B-cell-depleted T cells, or PBMCs; the material itself was cDNA or gDNA.

The age range of participants was 18 to 89 years, with residence in 20 to 25 US areas. Only in-frame clones appear in the TCRdb table, and some are missing; sequencing was by immunoSEQ multiplex PCR. Here the sample spans 130,000 or so clones, 84% being singletons. Germline V CDR1 and CDR2: SNHLY, FYNNEI. CDR3 size: 15 residues. Trimming removed 8 bases from V and 2 bases from J; junction bases left unmatched: 12. The sequence derives from a woman aged 25 to 39 who had recovered from COVID-19. What was sequenced was PBMCs or T cells enriched from blood (not recorded which). This chain uses TRBV2 with TRBJ2-7, with 7 nucleotides matching TRBD2. CDR3 bases: TGTGCCAGCCCCCCCCCTACGGGAGGCCCCTACGAGCAGTACTTC. This sequence encodes CASPPPTGGPYEQYF. Full variable domain (remainder filled in from reference TRBV2 and TRBJ2-7): EPEVTQTPSHQVTQMGQEVILRCVPISNHLYFYWYRQILGQKVEFLVSFYNNEISEKSEIFDDQFSVERPDGSNFTLKIRSTKLEDSAMYFCASPPPTGGPYEQYFGPGTRLTVT.